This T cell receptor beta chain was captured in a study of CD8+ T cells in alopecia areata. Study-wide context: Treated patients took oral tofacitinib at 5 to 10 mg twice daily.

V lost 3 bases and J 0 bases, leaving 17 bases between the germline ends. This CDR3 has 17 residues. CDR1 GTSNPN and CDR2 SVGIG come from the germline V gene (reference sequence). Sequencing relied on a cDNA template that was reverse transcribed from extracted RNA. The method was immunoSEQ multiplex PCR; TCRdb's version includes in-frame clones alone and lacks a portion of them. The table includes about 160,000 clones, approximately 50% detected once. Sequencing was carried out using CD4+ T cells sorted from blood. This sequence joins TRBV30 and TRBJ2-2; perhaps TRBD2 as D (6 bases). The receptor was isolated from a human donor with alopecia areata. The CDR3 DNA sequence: TGTGCCTGGAGACCCTGGGAGGCACGAGCGAACACCGGGGAGCTGTTTTTT. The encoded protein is CAWRPWEARANTGELFF.